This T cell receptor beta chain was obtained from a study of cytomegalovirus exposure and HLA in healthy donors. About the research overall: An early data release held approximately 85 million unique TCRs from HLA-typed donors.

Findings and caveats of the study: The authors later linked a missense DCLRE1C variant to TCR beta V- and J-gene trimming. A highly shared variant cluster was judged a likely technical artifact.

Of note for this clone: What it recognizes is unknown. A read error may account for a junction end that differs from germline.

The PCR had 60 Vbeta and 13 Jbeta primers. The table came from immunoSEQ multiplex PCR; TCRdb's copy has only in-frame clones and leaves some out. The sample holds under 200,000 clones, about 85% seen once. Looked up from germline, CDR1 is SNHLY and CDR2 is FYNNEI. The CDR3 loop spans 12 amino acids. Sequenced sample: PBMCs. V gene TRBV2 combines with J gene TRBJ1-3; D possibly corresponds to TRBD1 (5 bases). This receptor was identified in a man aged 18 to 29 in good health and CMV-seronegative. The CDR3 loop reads CASSEGERQKHF. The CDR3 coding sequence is TGTGCCAGCAGTGAAGGGGAAAGACAGAAGCATTTT.